These 19 T cell receptor beta chains came from one sample sequenced in a study of T cell responses to AZD1222 COVID-19 vaccine. Repertoires were generated with immunoSEQ multiplex PCR, while TCRdb's copy carries only in-frame clones and drops some. Among roughly 180,000 clones listed, roughly nine tenths were seen once. The input for sequencing was peripheral blood, taken on day 0 of AZD1222 vaccination. The receptors were gathered from an adult in good health.

The rearrangement links TRBV27 to TRBJ2-7, with TRBD2 identical over 14 bases. CDR1 MNHEY and CDR2 SMNVEV come from the germline V gene (reference sequence). V was pared by 3 bases and J by 6 bases, with 16 bases of the junction left unmatched. The CDR3 length is 19 residues. CDR3 region: CASSFSTSGRAVVLGEQYF. CDR3 DNA: TGTGCCAGCAGTTTTTCGACTAGCGGGAGGGCCGTCGTACTAGGCGAGCAGTACTTC.

The chain is built from TRBV19 and TRBJ1-1; D not certain. The germline V gene has CDR1 LNHDA and CDR2 SQIVND (reference sequence). The CDR3 sequence is 13 residues long. Trimming left V 0 bases short and J 6 bases short, with 8 bases between. The CDR3 loop reads CASSIDVGPEAFF. The DNA for the CDR3 is TGTGCCAGTAGTATAGATGTTGGTCCTGAAGCTTTCTTT.

The CDR3: CASSPRSGFYGYTF. In DNA, the CDR3 is TGTGCCAGCAGCCCCCGGTCCGGATTCTATGGCTACACCTTC. The gene calls are TRBV5-6 and TRBJ1-2; D remains ambiguous. The CDR3 covers 14 residues. V was trimmed by 4 bases and J by 4 bases, leaving 14 bases between them. CDR1 is SGHDT, CDR2 YYEEEE, per germline.

The chain couples TRBV4-2 to TRBJ2-7, with 9 bases aligning to TRBD1. V lost 0 bases and J lost 3; bases outside the gene matches: 3. Per germline, CDR1 LGHNA and CDR2 YNFKEQ. The CDR3 covers 15 residues. CDR3 coding DNA: TGTGCCAGCAGCCAAGAACCGGGACAGGGCTACGAGCAGTACTTC. This translates into CASSQEPGQGYEQYF.

The CDR3 reads CASSLIFGQGEDSTF. The CDR3, as DNA: TGTGCCAGCAGCTTAATATTCGGACAGGGCGAGGACTCCACCTTC. The V call is TRBV7-9, the J call TRBJ1-2; TRBD1 aligns across 8 bases. Germline CDR1 and CDR2: SEHNR and FQNEAQ (reference sequence). This CDR3 region has 15 residues. V was pared by 2 bases and J by 13 bases, with 15 bases of the junction left unmatched.

About this clone itself: Other nucleotide sequences from this sample produce the same CDR3. The chain has TRBV6-5 and TRBJ2-7; D gene uncertain. CDR1 and CDR2 (germline): MNHEY, SVGAGI. This CDR3 comprises 11 residues. With 6 bases removed from V and 0 bases from J, the gap between germline ends came to 3 bases. This CDR3 reads CASRSSYEQYF. The CDR3 DNA reads as TGTGCCAGCAGGAGCTCCTACGAGCAGTACTTC.

J is TRBJ2-1 and V is TRBV9, with 8 bases aligning to TRBD2. Germline V CDR1 and CDR2: SGDLS, YYNGEE. The CDR3 has 13 amino acids. V was pared by 0 bases and J by 7 bases, with 0 bases of the junction left unmatched. The CDR3: CASSVASGNEQFF. The CDR3 coding sequence is TGTGCCAGCAGCGTAGCTAGCGGGAATGAGCAGTTCTTC. Full variable domain (missing parts from reference TRBV9 and TRBJ2-1): DSGVTQTPKHLITATGQRVTLRCSPRSGDLSVYWYQQSLDQGLQFLIQYYNGEERAKGNILERFSAQQFPDLHSELNLSSLELGDSALYFCASSVASGNEQFFGPGTRLTVL.

The chain couples TRBV5-4 to TRBJ1-6, with D unclear. CDR3 length equals 17 residues. Trimming stripped 0 bases from V and 0 bases from J, with 10 bases between. Looked up from germline, CDR1 is SGHNT and CDR2 is YYREEE (reference sequence). CDR3 nucleotide sequence: TGTGCCAGCAGCTTGGCCAACGAGGGCTCCTATAATTCACCCCTCCACTTT. Translated: CASSLANEGSYNSPLHF.

V is TRBV10-1 and J is TRBJ1-1; 9 positions agree with TRBD1. Germline CDR1 reads WNHNN; CDR2 reads SYGVQD (reference sequence). Trimming at V came to 5 bases and at J to 5 bases, leaving 9 bases not matched to a gene. This CDR3 is built from 15 residues. The CDR3, as DNA: TGCGCCAGCAGTCCAGGGACAGGGAGTAGAACTGAAGCTTTCTTT. Translating it yields CASSPGTGSRTEAFF.

J is TRBJ1-5 and V is TRBV28, with 7 bases that match TRBD1. The V gene's germline CDR1 is MDHEN and CDR2 SYDVKM. There are 15 residues in the CDR3. The V segment lost 10 bases and the J segment 2 bases; nucleotides outside the gene matches: 11. The CDR3 nucleotides read TGTGCCATCTCGACAGGGAAGGGAGGCAATCAGCCCCAGCATTTT. Translation gives CAISTGKGGNQPQHF. The variable domain in full, with the rest retrieved from reference TRBV28 and TRBJ1-5, is DVKVTQSSRYLVKRTGEKVFLECVQDMDHENMFWYRQDPGLGLRLIYFSYDVKMKEKGDIPEGYSVSREKKERFSLILESASTNQTSMYLCAISTGKGGNQPQHFGDGTRLSIL.

This chain connects TRBV7-9 to TRBJ1-3; D not certain. The CDR3 has 15 residues. The V end lost 1 base, the J end lost 4 bases, and 11 bases lay between the germline ends. Germline loops: CDR1 SEHNR, CDR2 FQNEAQ (reference sequence). The CDR3 DNA is TGTGCCAGCAGCTTAGAAGTGTTTGCCGGAAACACCATATATTTT. Translation: CASSLEVFAGNTIYF.

This chain uses TRBV5-1 with TRBJ1-2; 9 bases line up with TRBD1. The CDR3 has 13 residues. Germline CDR1 is SGHRS and CDR2 is YFSETQ. The J segment lost 8 bases and the V segment lost 0 bases, leaving 2 bases of the junction unmatched. The CDR3 DNA sequence: TGCGCCAGCAGCTTGGGACAGGGGGAAGGCTACACCTTC. Translating gives CASSLGQGEGYTF.

This clone was observed once. The V and J genes are TRBV6-2 or TRBV6-3 and TRBJ2-7, with D possibly being TRBD1 (5 bases). The CDR3 totals 13 residues. Trimming took off 4 bases at V and 2 bases at J, with 9 bases between the two ends. Per germline, CDR1 MNHEY and CDR2 SVGEGT. CDR3 sequence reads: CASSSRQTYEQYF. The CDR3 DNA reads TGTGCCAGCAGTTCAAGACAGACCTACGAGCAGTACTTC.

V usage is TRBV11-2 and J usage is TRBJ2-4; D is possibly TRBD1 (6 bases). Deletions cut 3 bases from V and 0 bases from J, with 12 bases between. The CDR3 is 16 residues long. Looked up from germline, CDR1 is SGHAT and CDR2 is FQNNGV. CDR3 amino acids: CASSFADRLAKNIQYF. The CDR3 DNA reads TGTGCCAGCAGCTTTGCCGACAGGCTAGCCAAAAACATTCAGTACTTC.

The V gene is TRBV27, the J gene TRBJ1-1; no clear D gene. CDR1 MNHEY and CDR2 SMNVEV come from the germline V gene (reference sequence). Trimming took off 5 bases at V and 3 bases at J, with 13 bases between the two ends. The CDR3 runs 14 residues. This CDR3 is CASSLTADYTEAFF. In nucleotides, the CDR3 is TGTGCCAGCAGTCTAACAGCAGATTACACTGAAGCTTTCTTT.

V gene TRBV18 combines with J gene TRBJ1-1; no clear D gene. The CDR3 spans 13 residues. From germline, CDR1 is KGHSH and CDR2 LQKENI. Trimming cost V 4 bases and J 2 bases, with 8 bases left between them. CDR3 DNA: TGTGCCAGCTCACTAACACCTAACACTGAAGCTTTCTTT. Its protein is CASSLTPNTEAFF.

The V call is TRBV7-9, the J call TRBJ2-3; the match to TRBD2 covers 7 bases. J was trimmed by 2 bases and V by 6 bases; bases with no gene match: 5. Germline values: CDR1 SEHNR, CDR2 FQNEAQ (reference sequence). The CDR3 extends over 14 amino acids. The CDR3 sequence is CASSSGLFTDTQYF. DNA of the CDR3: TGTGCCAGCAGTTCGGGACTATTCACAGATACGCAGTATTTT. Filled out from reference TRBV7-9 and TRBJ2-3, the complete variable domain reads DTGVSQNPRHKITKRGQNVTFRCDPISEHNRLYWYRQTLGQGPEFLTYFQNEAQLEKSRLLSDRFSAERPKGSFSTLEIQRTEQGDSAMYLCASSSGLFTDTQYFGPGTRLTVL.

The chain carries TRBV4-3 and TRBJ2-1; possibly TRBD1 or TRBD2 for D (6 bases each). V was clipped by 1 base and J by 2 bases, with 12 bases between them. CDR1 LGHNA and CDR2 YSLEER come from the germline V gene. The CDR3 is made up of 16 amino acids. CDR3 bases: TGCGCCAGCAGCCAAGGCCGGGGGCCCGCCTACAATGAGCAGTTCTTC. Its protein product is CASSQGRGPAYNEQFF.

This sequence joins TRBV4-1 and TRBJ2-5, with D tentatively TRBD1 (5 bases). The CDR3 length is 14 residues. V was cut by 8 bases and J by 4 bases, with 17 bases left in between. The germline V gene encodes CDR1 MGHRA and CDR2 YSYEKL. Here the CDR3 reads CASRAPGIGETQYF. The CDR3 DNA reads as TGCGCCAGCCGGGCCCCAGGGATAGGAGAGACCCAGTACTTC.